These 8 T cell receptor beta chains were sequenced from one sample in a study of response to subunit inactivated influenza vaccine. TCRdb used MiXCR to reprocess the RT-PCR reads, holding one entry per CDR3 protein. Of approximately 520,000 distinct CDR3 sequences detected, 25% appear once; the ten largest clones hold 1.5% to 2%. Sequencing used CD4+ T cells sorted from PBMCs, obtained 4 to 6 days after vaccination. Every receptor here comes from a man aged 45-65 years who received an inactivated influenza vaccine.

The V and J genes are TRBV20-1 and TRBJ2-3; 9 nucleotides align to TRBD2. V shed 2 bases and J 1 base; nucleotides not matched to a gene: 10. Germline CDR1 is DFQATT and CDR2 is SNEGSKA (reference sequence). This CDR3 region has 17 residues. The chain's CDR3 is CSARQRTSVSRTDTQYF. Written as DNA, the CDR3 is TGCAGTGCTAGACAACGGACTAGCGTTTCCCGCACAGATACGCAGTATTTT.

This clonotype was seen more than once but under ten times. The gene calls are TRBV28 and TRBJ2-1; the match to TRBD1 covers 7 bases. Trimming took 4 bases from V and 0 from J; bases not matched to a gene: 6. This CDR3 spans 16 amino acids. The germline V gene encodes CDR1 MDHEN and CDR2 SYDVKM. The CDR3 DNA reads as TGTGCCAGCAGTTCCCCGACAGGGAACTCCTACAATGAGCAGTTCTTC. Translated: CASSSPTGNSYNEQFF.

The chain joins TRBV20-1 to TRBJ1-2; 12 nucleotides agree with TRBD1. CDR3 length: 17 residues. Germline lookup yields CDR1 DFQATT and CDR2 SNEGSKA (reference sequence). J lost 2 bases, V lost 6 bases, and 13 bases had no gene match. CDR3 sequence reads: CSAPNRDRGRWNYGYTF. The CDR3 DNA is TGCAGTGCCCCTAACCGGGACAGGGGGCGGTGGAACTATGGCTACACCTTC.

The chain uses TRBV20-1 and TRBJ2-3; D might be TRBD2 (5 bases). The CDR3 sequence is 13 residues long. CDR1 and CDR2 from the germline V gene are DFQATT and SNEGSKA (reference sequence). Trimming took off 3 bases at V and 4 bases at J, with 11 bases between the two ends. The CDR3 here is CSASVEGPDTQYF. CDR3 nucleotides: TGCAGTGCTAGTGTAGAGGGTCCAGATACGCAGTATTTT.

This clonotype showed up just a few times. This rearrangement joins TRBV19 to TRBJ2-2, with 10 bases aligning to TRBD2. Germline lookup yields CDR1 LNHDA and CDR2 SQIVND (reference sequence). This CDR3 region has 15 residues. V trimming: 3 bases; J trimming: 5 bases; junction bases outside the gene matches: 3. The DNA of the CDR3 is TGTGCCAGTAGTATGCTAGCGGGAGCTACCGGGGAGCTGTTTTTT. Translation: CASSMLAGATGELFF.

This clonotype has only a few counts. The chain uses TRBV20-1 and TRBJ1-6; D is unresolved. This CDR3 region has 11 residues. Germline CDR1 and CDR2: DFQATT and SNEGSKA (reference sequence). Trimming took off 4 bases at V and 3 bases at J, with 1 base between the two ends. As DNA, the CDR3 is TGCAGTGCTAACTATAATTCACCCCTCCACTTT. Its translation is CSANYNSPLHF.

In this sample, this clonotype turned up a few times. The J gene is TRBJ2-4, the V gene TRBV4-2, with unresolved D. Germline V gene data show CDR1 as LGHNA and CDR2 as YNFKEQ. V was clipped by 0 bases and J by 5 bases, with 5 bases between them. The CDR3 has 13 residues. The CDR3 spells CASSQDMQNIQYF. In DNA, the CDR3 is TGTGCCAGCAGCCAAGACATGCAAAACATTCAGTACTTC.

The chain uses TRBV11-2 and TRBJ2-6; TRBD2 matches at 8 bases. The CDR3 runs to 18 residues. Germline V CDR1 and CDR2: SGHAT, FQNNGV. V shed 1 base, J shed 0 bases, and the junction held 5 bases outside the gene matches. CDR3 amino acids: CASSLVERELSGANVLTF. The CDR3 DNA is TGTGCCAGCAGCTTAGTTGAGCGGGAGCTCTCTGGGGCCAACGTCCTGACTTTC.